A single sample gave rise to the 12 T cell receptor beta chains below, sequenced in a study of T cell responses to AZD1222 COVID-19 vaccine. Sequencing used immunoSEQ multiplex PCR; TCRdb keeps in-frame clones, though not all of them. Of 150,000 to 200,000 clones in the sample, less than 95% were seen once. Here the sequenced sample was peripheral blood, taken 28 days after the second AZD1222 dose. The receptors here all came from an adult who received the AZD1222 COVID-19 vaccine.

The J gene is TRBJ2-3, the V gene TRBV7-7; D gene unclear. CDR3 size: 13 residues. V gave up 3 bases and J gave up 5 bases, with 9 bases separating them. Germline V gene lookup returns CDR1 SSHAT and CDR2 FNYEAQ (reference sequence). The CDR3 is CASSLNPGDTQYF. The CDR3 coding sequence is TGTGCCAGCAGCTTGAACCCCGGAGATACGCAGTATTTT.

The rearrangement links TRBV5-8 to TRBJ2-7; 11 bases match TRBD2. Trimming took 1 base from V and 2 from J; bases not matched to a gene: 5. The V gene's germline CDR1 is SGHTS and CDR2 YDEGEE. The CDR3 runs 16 residues. CDR3 in DNA: TGTGCCAGCAGCTTGCAGGTAGCGGGGGGGCCCTACGAGCAGTACTTC. It encodes CASSLQVAGGPYEQYF.

The chain uses TRBV27 and TRBJ1-5; 10 bases line up with TRBD1. The CDR3 sequence is 14 residues long. J was trimmed by 5 bases and V by 2 bases; bases with no gene match: 0. The germline V gene encodes CDR1 MNHEY and CDR2 SMNVEV (reference sequence). The CDR3 nucleotides are TGTGCCAGCAGTTTAGGACAGGGGGATCAGCCCCAGCATTTT. It codes for CASSLGQGDQPQHF.

V and J are TRBV24-1 and TRBJ2-3; TRBD2 aligns across 15 bases. CDR1 KGHDR and CDR2 SFDVKD come from the germline V gene. J lost 5 bases, V lost 9 bases, and 5 bases had no gene match. This CDR3 is built from 15 residues. The CDR3, as DNA: TGTGCCACCTTGGGACTAGCGGGAGGACGAGATACGCAGTATTTT. Its protein product is CATLGLAGGRDTQYF.

CDR3 nucleotides: TGTGCCATCAGTGAGAAGGTGCCCAGGGGGAACGTCCTCCACTTT. Protein sequence: CAISEKVPRGNVLHF. The chain links TRBV10-3 to TRBJ1-6, with 7 bases identical to TRBD1. Trimming took 2 bases from V and 15 from J; bases not matched to a gene: 13. Germline CDR1 ENHRY, CDR2 SYGVKD. The CDR3 runs 15 residues.

The V and J genes are TRBV18 and TRBJ1-4; unclear D gene. CDR3 length: 13 residues. Germline V lookup: CDR1 KGHSH, CDR2 LQKENI. The V gene lost 4 bases and the J gene lost 8 bases, with 11 bases spanning the gap. The DNA for the CDR3 is TGTGCCAGCTCACGAACGGGTCGGGAAAAACTGTTTTTT. Translating it yields CASSRTGREKLFF.

The V gene is TRBV28, the J gene TRBJ2-5; 9 bases agree with TRBD1. This CDR3 comprises 18 residues. Germline V CDR1 and CDR2: MDHEN, SYDVKM. Trimming took 4 bases from V and 5 from J; bases not matched to a gene: 17. The CDR3 DNA is TGTGCCAGCAGTTGGCCTTCTATTCGGGACAGGGTTTTGGAGACCCAGTACTTC. Its protein product is CASSWPSIRDRVLETQYF.

The chain recombines TRBV27 with TRBJ2-7, with a weak D call TRBD1 (6 bases). The V end lost 8 bases, the J end lost 1 base, and 15 bases lay between the germline ends. Germline CDR1 reads MNHEY; CDR2 reads SMNVEV (reference sequence). This CDR3 comprises 14 residues. The DNA for the CDR3 is TGTGCCAGCCGGACAGTCGACGGGTCCTACGAGCAGTACTTC. This encodes CASRTVDGSYEQYF.

This chain joins TRBV4-1 and TRBJ2-5; 8 nucleotides match TRBD2. The V segment lost 4 bases and the J segment 2 bases; nucleotides outside the gene matches: 9. This CDR3 has 16 amino acids. Germline values: CDR1 MGHRA, CDR2 YSYEKL. This CDR3 is CASSPLAGGLQETQYF. CDR3 nucleotide sequence: TGCGCCAGCAGCCCACTGGCGGGGGGCCTGCAAGAGACCCAGTACTTC.

This clone was seen only once. The gene calls are TRBV18 and TRBJ1-3; a possible D gene is TRBD1 (6 bases). Germline CDR1 KGHSH, CDR2 LQKENI. The CDR3 extends over 14 amino acids. The V end was cut by 2 bases, the J end by 3 bases, with 8 bases between. CDR3 sequence (DNA): TGTGCCAGCTCACCAGGGACACGTGGAAACACCATATATTTT. As protein: CASSPGTRGNTIYF.

The J gene is TRBJ2-5, the V gene TRBV7-2; D is unresolved. Trimming shortened V by 5 bases and J by 4 bases, and 5 bases separated the two germline ends. The CDR3 runs to 11 residues. Looked up from germline, CDR1 is SGHTA and CDR2 is FQGNSA. CDR3 residues: CASSARETQYF. The CDR3 DNA reads as TGTGCCAGCAGCGCAAGAGAGACCCAGTACTTC.

This chain joins TRBV24-1 and TRBJ1-5; tentatively, D is TRBD1 (6 bases). V was cut by 5 bases and J by 4 bases, with 11 bases left in between. The germline V gene has CDR1 KGHDR and CDR2 SFDVKD. This CDR3 is built from 14 residues. The CDR3 DNA reads TGTGCCACCAGTGTGACAGGCGTAAATCAGCCCCAGCATTTT. Translated, it gives CATSVTGVNQPQHF.